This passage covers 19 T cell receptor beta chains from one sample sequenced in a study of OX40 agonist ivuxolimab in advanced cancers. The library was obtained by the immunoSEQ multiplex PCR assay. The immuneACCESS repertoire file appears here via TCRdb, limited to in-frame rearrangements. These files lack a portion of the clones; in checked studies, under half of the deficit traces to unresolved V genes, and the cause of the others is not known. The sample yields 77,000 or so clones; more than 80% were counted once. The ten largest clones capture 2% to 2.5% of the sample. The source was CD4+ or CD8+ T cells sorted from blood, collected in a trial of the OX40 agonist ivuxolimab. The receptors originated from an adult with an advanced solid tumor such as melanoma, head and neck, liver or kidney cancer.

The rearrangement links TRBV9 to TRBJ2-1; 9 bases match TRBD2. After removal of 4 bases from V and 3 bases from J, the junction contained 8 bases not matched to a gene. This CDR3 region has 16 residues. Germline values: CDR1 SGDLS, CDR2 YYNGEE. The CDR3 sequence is CASSLSGLAVYNEQFF. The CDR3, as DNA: TGTGCCAGCAGCCTATCGGGACTAGCAGTCTACAATGAGCAGTTCTTC.

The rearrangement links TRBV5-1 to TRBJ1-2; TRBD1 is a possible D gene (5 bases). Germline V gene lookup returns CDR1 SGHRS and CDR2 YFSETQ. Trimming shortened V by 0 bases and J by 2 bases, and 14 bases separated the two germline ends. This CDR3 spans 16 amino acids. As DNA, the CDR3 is TGCGCCAGCAGCTTGGCCCTCGGACAATCGAACTATGGCTACACCTTC. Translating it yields CASSLALGQSNYGYTF.

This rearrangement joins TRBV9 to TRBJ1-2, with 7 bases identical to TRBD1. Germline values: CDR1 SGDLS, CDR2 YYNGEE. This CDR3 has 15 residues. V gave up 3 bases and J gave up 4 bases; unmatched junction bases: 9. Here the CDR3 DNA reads TGTGCCAGCAGCGCAGCTCCCAGGGGGGGCTATGGCTACACCTTC. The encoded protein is CASSAAPRGGYGYTF. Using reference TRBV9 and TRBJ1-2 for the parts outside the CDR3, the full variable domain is DSGVTQTPKHLITATGQRVTLRCSPRSGDLSVYWYQQSLDQGLQFLIQYYNGEERAKGNILERFSAQQFPDLHSELNLSSLELGDSALYFCASSAAPRGGYGYTFGSGTRLTVV.

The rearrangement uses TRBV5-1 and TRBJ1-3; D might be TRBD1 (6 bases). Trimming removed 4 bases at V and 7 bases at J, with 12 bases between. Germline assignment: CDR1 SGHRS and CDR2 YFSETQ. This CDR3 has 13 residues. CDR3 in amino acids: CASSEQGKNTIYF. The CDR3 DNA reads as TGCGCCAGCAGCGAACAGGGAAAGAACACCATATATTTT.

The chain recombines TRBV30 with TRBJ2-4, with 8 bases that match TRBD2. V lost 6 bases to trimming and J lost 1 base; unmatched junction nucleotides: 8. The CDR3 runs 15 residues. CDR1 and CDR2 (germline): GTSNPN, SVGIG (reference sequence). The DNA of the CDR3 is TGTGCCTGTCGGACTAGCTGGGGGGCCAAAAACATTCAGTACTTC. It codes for CACRTSWGAKNIQYF.

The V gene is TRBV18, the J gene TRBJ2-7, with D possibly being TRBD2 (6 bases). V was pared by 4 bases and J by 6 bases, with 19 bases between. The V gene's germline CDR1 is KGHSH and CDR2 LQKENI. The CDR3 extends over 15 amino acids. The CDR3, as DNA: TGTGCCAGCTCACGCCCCACGGGGGTGGAGGTCGAGCAGTACTTC. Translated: CASSRPTGVEVEQYF.

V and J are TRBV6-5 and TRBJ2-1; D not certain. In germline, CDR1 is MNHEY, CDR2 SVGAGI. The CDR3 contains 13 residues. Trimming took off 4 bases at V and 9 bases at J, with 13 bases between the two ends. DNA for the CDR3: TGTGCCAGCAGTTCCCTCAAAGAGAGTGAGCAGTTCTTC. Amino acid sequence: CASSSLKESEQFF.

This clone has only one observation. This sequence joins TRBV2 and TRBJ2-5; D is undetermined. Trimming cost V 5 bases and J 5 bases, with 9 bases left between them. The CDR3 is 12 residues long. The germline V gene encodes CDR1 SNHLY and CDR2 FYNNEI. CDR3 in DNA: TGTGCCAGCAGTTACTCTGAGGAGACCCAGTACTTC. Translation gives CASSYSEETQYF.

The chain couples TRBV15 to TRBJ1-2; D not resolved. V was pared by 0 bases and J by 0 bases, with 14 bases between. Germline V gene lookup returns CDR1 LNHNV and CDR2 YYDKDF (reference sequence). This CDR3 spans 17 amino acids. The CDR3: CATSRDRSNPANYGYTF. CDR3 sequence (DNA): TGTGCCACCAGCAGAGACAGGTCGAACCCAGCTAACTATGGCTACACCTTC.

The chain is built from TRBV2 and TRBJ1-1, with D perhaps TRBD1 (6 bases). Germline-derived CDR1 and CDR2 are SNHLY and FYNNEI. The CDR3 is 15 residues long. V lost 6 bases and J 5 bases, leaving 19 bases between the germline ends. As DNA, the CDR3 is TGTGCCAGCAGGGCCGCCGGGGGCAAAGGGACTGAAGCTTTCTTT. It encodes CASRAAGGKGTEAFF.

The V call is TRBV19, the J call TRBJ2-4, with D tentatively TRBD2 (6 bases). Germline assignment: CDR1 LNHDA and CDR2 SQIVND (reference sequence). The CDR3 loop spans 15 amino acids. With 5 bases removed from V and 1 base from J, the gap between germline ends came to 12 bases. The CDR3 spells CASSSGTLAKNIQYF. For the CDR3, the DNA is TGTGCCAGTAGTTCCGGGACTTTGGCCAAAAACATTCAGTACTTC.

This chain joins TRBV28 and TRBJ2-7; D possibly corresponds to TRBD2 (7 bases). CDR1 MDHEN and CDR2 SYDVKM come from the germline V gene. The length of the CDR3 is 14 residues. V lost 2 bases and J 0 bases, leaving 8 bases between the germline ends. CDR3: CASSLGGASYEQYF. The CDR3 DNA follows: TGTGCCAGCAGTTTAGGGGGGGCCTCCTACGAGCAGTACTTC. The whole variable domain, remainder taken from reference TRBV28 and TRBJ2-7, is DVKVTQSSRYLVKRTGEKVFLECVQDMDHENMFWYRQDPGLGLRLIYFSYDVKMKEKGDIPEGYSVSREKKERFSLILESASTNQTSMYLCASSLGGASYEQYFGPGTRLTVT.

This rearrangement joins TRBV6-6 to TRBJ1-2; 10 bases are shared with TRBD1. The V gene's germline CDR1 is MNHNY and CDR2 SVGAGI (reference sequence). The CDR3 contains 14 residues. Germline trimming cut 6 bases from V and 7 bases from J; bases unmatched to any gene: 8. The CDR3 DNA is TGTGCCAGCAGCCTTAGGACAGGGGGGTTTGGCTACACCTTC. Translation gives CASSLRTGGFGYTF.

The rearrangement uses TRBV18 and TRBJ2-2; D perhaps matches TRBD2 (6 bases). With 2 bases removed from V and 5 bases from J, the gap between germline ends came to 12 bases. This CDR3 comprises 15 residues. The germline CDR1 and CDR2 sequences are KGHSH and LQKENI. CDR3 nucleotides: TGTGCCAGCTCACCAAGGAGGGGCCCTACCGGGGAGCTGTTTTTT. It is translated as CASSPRRGPTGELFF.

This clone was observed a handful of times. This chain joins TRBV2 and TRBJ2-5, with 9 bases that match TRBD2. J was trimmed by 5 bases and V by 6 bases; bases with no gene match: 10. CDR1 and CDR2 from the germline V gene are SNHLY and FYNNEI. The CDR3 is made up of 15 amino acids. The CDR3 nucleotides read TGTGCCAGCAGCCCCCTCGCGGGGGGGAAGGAGACCCAGTACTTC. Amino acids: CASSPLAGGKETQYF.

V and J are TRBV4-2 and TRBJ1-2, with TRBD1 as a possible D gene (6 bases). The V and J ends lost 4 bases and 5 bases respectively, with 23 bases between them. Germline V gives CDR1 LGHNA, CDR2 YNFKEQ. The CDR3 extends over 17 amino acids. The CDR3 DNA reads TGTGCCAGCAGCCTCCACCGGCAGGGGACGGGATCATATGGCTACACCTTC. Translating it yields CASSLHRQGTGSYGYTF.

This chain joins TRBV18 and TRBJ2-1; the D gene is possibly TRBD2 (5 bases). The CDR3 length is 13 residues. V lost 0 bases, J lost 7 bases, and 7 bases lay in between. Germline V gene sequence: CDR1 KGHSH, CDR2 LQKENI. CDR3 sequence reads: CASSPPTTNEQFF. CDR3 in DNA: TGTGCCAGCTCACCACCGACTACGAATGAGCAGTTCTTC.

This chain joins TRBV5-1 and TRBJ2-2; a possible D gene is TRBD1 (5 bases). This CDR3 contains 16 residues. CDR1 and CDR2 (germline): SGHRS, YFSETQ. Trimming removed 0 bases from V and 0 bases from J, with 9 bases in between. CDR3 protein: CASSLAGPPNTGELFF. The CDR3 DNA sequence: TGCGCCAGCAGCTTGGCAGGGCCTCCGAACACCGGGGAGCTGTTTTTT.

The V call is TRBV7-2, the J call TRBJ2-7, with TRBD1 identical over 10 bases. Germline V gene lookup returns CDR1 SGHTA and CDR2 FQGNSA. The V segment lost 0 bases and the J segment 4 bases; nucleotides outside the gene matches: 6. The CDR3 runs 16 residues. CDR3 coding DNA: TGTGCCAGCAGCTTAGCTGCCGGGACAGGGGAATACGAGCAGTACTTC. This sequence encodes CASSLAAGTGEYEQYF.